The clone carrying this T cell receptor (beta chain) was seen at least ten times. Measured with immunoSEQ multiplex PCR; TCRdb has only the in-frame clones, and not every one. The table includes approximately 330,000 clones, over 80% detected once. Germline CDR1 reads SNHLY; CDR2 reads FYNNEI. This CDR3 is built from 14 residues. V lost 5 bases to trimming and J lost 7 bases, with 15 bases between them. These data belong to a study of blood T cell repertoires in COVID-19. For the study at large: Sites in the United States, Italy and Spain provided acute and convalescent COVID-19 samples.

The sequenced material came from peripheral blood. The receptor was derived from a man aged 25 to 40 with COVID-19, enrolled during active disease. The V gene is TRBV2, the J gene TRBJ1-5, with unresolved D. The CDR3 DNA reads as TGTGCCAGCAGTTTCGTCGGGAGAAGGCAGCCCCAGCATTTT. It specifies CASSFVGRRQPQHF.